This TCR beta chain came from a study of shared clonotypes between healthy human individuals. Study-wide points: Sharing across four donors was highest in naive CD4 (around 5%) and lowest in memory CD8 (around 0.4%).

Concerning this clone: Its antigen is still unknown.

Repertoires were generated with immunoSEQ multiplex PCR, while TCRdb's copy carries only in-frame clones and drops some. The table shows roughly 1,000,000 clones, with about four fifths occurring only once. The length of the CDR3 is 13 residues. Germline V lookup: CDR1 ENHRY, CDR2 SYGVKD. Trimming left V 11 bases short and J 1 base short, with 15 bases between. Memory CD4+ cells were the fraction left after CD45RA+ naive selection. This TCR came from a man younger than 30 in good health. Some clones in this sample may be carry-over from other donors' samples. The chain is built from TRBV10-3 and TRBJ2-7; the D is unclear. The specimen was memory CD4+ T cells from PBMCs. Noted subset: CD45RA-negative fraction. The CDR3 reads CAAGQLGSYEQYF. The CDR3 region has the DNA TGTGCCGCCGGGCAGCTTGGGTCCTACGAGCAGTACTTC.